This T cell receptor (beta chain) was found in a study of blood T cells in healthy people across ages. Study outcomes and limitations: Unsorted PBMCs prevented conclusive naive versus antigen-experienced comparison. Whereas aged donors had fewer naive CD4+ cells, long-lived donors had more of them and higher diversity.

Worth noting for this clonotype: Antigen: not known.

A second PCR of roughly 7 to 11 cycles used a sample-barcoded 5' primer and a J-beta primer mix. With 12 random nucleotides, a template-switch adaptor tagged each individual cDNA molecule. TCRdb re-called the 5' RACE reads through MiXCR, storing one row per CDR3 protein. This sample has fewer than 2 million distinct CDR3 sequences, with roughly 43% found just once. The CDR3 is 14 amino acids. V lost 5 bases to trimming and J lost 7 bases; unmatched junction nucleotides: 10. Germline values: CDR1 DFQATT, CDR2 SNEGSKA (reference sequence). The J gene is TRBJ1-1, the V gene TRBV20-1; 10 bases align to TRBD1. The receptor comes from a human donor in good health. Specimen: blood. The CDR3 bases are TGCAGTGCTCCCCGGACAGGGGGAACGGGTGAAGCTTTCTTT. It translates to CSAPRTGGTGEAFF.